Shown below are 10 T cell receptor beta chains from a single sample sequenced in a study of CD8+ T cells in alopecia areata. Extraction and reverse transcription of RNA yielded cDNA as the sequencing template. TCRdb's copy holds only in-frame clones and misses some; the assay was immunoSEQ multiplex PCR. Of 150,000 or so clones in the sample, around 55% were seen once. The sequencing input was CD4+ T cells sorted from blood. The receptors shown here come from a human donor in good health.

In nucleotides, the CDR3 is TGCGCCAGCAGCCACTTGGGACAGGGGGAGACCCAGTACTTC. Its protein is CASSHLGQGETQYF. V gene TRBV4-1 combines with J gene TRBJ2-5; TRBD1 matches 10 bases. V dropped 3 bases and J dropped 5; count of bases not matched to a gene: 3. The CDR3 totals 14 residues. From germline, CDR1 is MGHRA and CDR2 YSYEKL.

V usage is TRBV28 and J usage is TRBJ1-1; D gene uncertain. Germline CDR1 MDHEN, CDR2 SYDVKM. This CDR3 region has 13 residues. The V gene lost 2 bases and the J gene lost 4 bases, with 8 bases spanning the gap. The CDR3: CASSLPLGTEAFF. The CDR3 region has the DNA TGTGCCAGCAGTTTACCATTGGGCACTGAAGCTTTCTTT.

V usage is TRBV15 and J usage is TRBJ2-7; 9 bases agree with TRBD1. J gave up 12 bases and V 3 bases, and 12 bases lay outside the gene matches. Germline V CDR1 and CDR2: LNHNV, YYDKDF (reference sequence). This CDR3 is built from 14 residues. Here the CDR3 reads CATSRPGTGTIRYF. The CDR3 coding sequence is TGTGCCACCAGCAGGCCCGGGACAGGGACTATTCGGTACTTC. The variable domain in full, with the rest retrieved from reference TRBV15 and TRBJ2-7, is DAMVIQNPRYQVTQFGKPVTLSCSQTLNHNVMYWYQQKSSQAPKLLFHYYDKDFNNEADTPDNFQSRRPNTSFCFLDIRSPGLGDTAMYLCATSRPGTGTIRYFGPGTRLTVT.

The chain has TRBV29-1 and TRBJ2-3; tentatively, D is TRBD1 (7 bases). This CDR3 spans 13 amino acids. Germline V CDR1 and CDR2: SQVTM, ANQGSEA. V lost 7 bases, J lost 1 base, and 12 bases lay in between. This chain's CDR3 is CSGGTVGTDTQYF. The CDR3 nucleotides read TGCAGCGGCGGGACAGTTGGCACAGATACGCAGTATTTT.

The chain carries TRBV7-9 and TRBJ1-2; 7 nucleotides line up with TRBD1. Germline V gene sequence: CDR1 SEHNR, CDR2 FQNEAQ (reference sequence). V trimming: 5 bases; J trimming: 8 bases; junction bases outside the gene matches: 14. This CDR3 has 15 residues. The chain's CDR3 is CASSQGTALNRGYTF. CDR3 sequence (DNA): TGTGCCAGCAGCCAGGGGACAGCTCTTAACCGGGGCTACACCTTC.

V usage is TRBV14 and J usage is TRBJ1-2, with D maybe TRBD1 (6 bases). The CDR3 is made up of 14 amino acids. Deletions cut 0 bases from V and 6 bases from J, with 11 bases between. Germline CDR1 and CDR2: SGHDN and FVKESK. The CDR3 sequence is CASSQDAQGHGYTF. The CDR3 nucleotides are TGTGCCAGCAGCCAAGATGCACAGGGTCATGGCTACACCTTC.

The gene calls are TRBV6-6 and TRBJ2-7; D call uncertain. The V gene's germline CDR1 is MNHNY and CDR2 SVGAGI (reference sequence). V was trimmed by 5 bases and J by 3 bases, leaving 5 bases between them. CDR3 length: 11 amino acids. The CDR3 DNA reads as TGTGCCAGCAGTGGCCACTACGAGCAGTACTTC. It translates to CASSGHYEQYF.

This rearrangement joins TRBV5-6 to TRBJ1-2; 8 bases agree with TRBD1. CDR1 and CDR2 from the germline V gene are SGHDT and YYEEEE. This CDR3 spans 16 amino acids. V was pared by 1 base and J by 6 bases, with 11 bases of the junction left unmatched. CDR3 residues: CASSLYPGQGQDGYTF. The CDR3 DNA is TGTGCCAGCAGCTTGTATCCCGGACAGGGCCAGGATGGCTACACCTTC.

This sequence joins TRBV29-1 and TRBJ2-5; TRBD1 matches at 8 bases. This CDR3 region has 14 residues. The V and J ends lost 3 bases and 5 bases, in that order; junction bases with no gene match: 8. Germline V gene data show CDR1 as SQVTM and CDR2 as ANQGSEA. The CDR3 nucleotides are TGCAGCGTTGAGGTCCAGGGGGCGAGGGAGACCCAGTACTTC. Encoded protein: CSVEVQGARETQYF.

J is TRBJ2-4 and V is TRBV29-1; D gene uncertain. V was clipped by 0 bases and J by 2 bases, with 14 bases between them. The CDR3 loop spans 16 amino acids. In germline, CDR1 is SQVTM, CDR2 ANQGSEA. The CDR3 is CSVEEVPPRSKNIQYF. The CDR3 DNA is TGCAGCGTTGAAGAAGTTCCCCCGCGCTCCAAAAACATTCAGTACTTC.